This T cell receptor (beta chain) comes out of a study of PD-1 blockade in classical Hodgkin lymphoma. The ends were cut back, 6 bases at V and 0 bases at J, with 8 bases in the middle. Per the germline V gene, CDR1 is MDHEN and CDR2 is SYDVKM. The CDR3 runs to 13 residues. This clone appeared once. Produced via immunoSEQ multiplex PCR; TCRdb's table is partial and in-frame only. The sample has approximately 96,000 clones, 85% to 95% seen once; the top ten hold roughly 1.9%. Described time point: cycle 4 day 1 (C4D1), after 6 weeks of nivolumab. Relapse after autologous stem cell transplantation occurred in every patient, and brentuximab vedotin exposure varied.

The sequence was obtained from a human donor with classical Hodgkin lymphoma. The material was peripheral blood mononuclear cells (PBMCs), obtained before the fourth cycle of nivolumab. The rearrangement links TRBV28 to TRBJ1-1; no reliable D call. CDR3: CASSRTVNTEAFF. The CDR3, as DNA: TGTGCCAGCAGCAGGACCGTGAACACTGAAGCTTTCTTT.